This is a list of T cell receptor beta chains from one sample in a study of cytomegalovirus exposure and HLA in healthy donors. Libraries were prepared by immunoSEQ multiplex PCR; TCRdb keeps only in-frame clonotypes and omits some of them. The sample has some 120,000 clones; roughly 15% are singletons. The sequencing input was PBMCs. Receptors originate from a female donor in good health and CMV-seropositive. The CDR3 runs from the conserved cysteine through the conserved F or W. The D gene is left open where the match is weak. Not every row has a clone size; where given, it reads once, few, many or a size class.

J gene | D gene | clone size | V gene | CDR3 protein | CDR3 DNA
TRBJ2-6 | NA | few | TRBV6-6 | CASSLSSGANVLTF | TGTGCCAGCAGTTTGAGCTCTGGGGCCAACGTCCTGACTTTC
TRBJ2-7 | TRBD1 | few | TRBV28 | CASSWTGMVAYEQYF | TGTGCCAGCAGCTGGACAGGGATGGTAGCCTACGAGCAGTACTTC
TRBJ2-3 | NA | NA | TRBV4-1 | CASSQASGNTQYF | TGCGCCAGCAGCCAAGCTTCCGGTAATACGCAGTATTTT
TRBJ2-7 | TRBD1 | NA | TRBV4-3 | CASSQGWGTGVNEQYF | TGCGCCAGCAGCCAAGGTTGGGGGACAGGGGTAAACGAGCAGTACTTC
TRBJ2-3 | NA | NA | TRBV9 | CASSTPIRTEQTDTQYF | TGTGCCAGCAGCACCCCGATCAGGACAGAGCAGACAGATACGCAGTATTTT
TRBJ2-7 | TRBD1 | NA | TRBV7-2 | CASSRQGAGEQYF | TGTGCCAGCAGCAGACAGGGGGCGGGCGAGCAGTACTTC
TRBJ2-7 | TRBD2 | NA | TRBV4-2 | CASSQSTSGSSYEQYF | TGTGCCAGCAGCCAATCCACTAGCGGGAGCTCCTACGAGCAGTACTTC
TRBJ1-4 | NA | few | TRBV18 | CASSPTGLEKLFF | TGTGCCAGCTCACCAACAGGGCTTGAAAAACTGTTTTTT
TRBJ1-4 | NA | few | TRBV10-1 | CASSSNTGHLFF | TGCGCCAGCAGTTCAAATACGGGACACCTGTTTTTT
TRBJ1-4 | TRBD1 | NA | TRBV28 | CASSLWGQGATNEKLFF | TGTGCCAGCAGTTTATGGGGACAGGGTGCAACTAATGAAAAACTGTTTTTT
TRBJ1-1 | NA | NA | TRBV6-1 | CASSEVEDTEAFF | TGTGCCAGCAGTGAAGTGGAGGACACTGAAGCTTTCTTT
TRBJ2-7 | TRBD1 | few | TRBV28 | CASSFPGQGVYEQYF | TGTGCCAGCAGTTTTCCGGGACAGGGCGTGTACGAGCAGTACTTC
TRBJ2-7 | NA | NA | TRBV5-6 | CASSFDWRARDYEQYF | TGTGCCAGCAGCTTCGATTGGCGGGCCAGAGACTACGAGCAGTACTTC
TRBJ2-1 | TRBD2 | few | TRBV13 | CASSGRGTSRDEQFF | TGTGCCAGCAGCGGGAGAGGGACTAGCAGGGATGAGCAGTTCTTC
TRBJ2-5 | NA | few | TRBV6-6 | CASSLWGEETQYF | TGTGCCAGCAGCCTCTGGGGCGAAGAGACCCAGTACTTC
TRBJ2-3 | TRBD2 | NA | TRBV6-6 | CAGSTSGYTDTQYF | TGTGCCGGTTCGACTAGCGGCTACACAGATACGCAGTATTTT
TRBJ1-3 | NA | few | TRBV6-5 | CGRWWEFSGNTIYF | TGTGGACGGTGGTGGGAGTTCTCTGGAAACACCATATATTTT
TRBJ1-5 | NA | NA | TRBV28 | CASSPYRDNQPQHF | TGTGCCAGCAGTCCCTACAGGGACAATCAGCCCCAGCATTTT
TRBJ2-1 | TRBD1 | few | TRBV2 | CASYSGQGLGNEQFF | TGTGCCAGCTACTCGGGACAGGGGTTGGGCAATGAGCAGTTCTTC
TRBJ2-5 | NA | NA | TRBV6-5 | CASSFFSQETQYF | TGTGCCAGCAGTTTCTTTAGCCAAGAGACCCAGTACTTC
TRBJ2-7 | TRBD1 | NA | TRBV27 | CASSFTGAAREQYF | TGTGCCAGCAGTTTTACAGGGGCGGCGCGCGAGCAGTACTTC
TRBJ2-7 | NA | NA | TRBV25-1 | CASSEGRGYWYEQYF | TGTGCCAGCAGTGAGGGCAGGGGCTACTGGTACGAGCAGTACTTC
TRBJ1-4 | NA | few | TRBV10-1 | CATRTDRPRNANEKLFF | TGCGCCACCAGAACCGACAGGCCCCGAAACGCTAATGAAAAACTGTTTTTT
TRBJ1-2 | TRBD1 | few | TRBV2 | CASSPLSTGTHGYTF | TGTGCCAGCAGTCCCCTTTCGACAGGGACCCATGGCTACACCTTC
TRBJ2-2 | NA | NA | TRBV25-1 | CASKQSGELFF | TGTGCCAGCAAGCAATCCGGGGAGCTGTTTTTT
TRBJ1-1 | NA | few | TRBV6-5 | CASTQGRRTEAFF | TGTGCCAGCACGCAGGGGCGAAGGACTGAAGCTTTCTTT
TRBJ1-6 | TRBD1 | NA | TRBV9 | CASSASGQIVNSPLHF | TGTGCCAGCAGCGCCTCGGGACAGATAGTAAATTCACCCCTCCACTTT
TRBJ2-3 | TRBD2 | few | TRBV6-5 | CASRGGTDTQYF | TGTGCCAGTCGGGGGGGAACAGATACGCAGTATTTT
TRBJ2-1 | NA | few | TRBV2 | CASTSARSYNEQFF | TGTGCCAGCACTAGCGCACGCTCCTACAATGAGCAGTTCTTC
TRBJ2-1 | TRBD2 | NA | TRBV7-9 | CASTRRKSGGADNEQFF | TGTGCCAGCACCCGGCGCAAAAGCGGGGGGGCTGACAATGAGCAGTTCTTC
TRBJ2-7 | TRBD2 | once | TRBV2 | CASRYGTSGTRGYEQYF | TGTGCCAGCAGGTACGGGACTAGCGGGACTCGCGGCTACGAGCAGTACTTC
TRBJ2-3 | TRBD1 | few | TRBV5-4 | CASSWDRSSTDTQYF | TGTGCCAGCAGCTGGGACAGATCTAGCACAGATACGCAGTATTTT
TRBJ1-2 | NA | NA | TRBV19 | CASRRDTNYGYTF | TGTGCCAGTAGGCGCGACACAAACTATGGCTACACCTTC
TRBJ1-1 | TRBD1 | many | TRBV2 | CASRPDRGTEAFF | TGTGCCAGCAGACCGGACAGGGGCACTGAAGCTTTCTTT
TRBJ2-3 | NA | NA | TRBV7-9 | CASSLGGGWGDTQYF | TGTGCCAGCAGCTTAGGTGGAGGATGGGGAGATACGCAGTATTTT
TRBJ2-1 | TRBD1 | NA | TRBV5-1 | CASSLNDREGSEQFF | TGCGCCAGCAGCCTCAACGACAGGGAAGGAAGTGAGCAGTTCTTC
TRBJ1-1 | NA | few | TRBV9 | CASSVLQGNTEAFF | TGTGCCAGCAGCGTCCTCCAGGGGAACACTGAAGCTTTCTTT
TRBJ1-2 | TRBD1 | few | TRBV27 | CASSLFWGRGLYGYTF | TGTGCCAGCAGTTTATTCTGGGGCAGGGGGCTCTATGGCTACACCTTC
TRBJ2-7 | NA | NA | TRBV4-2 | CASSQDLRGQLSYEQYF | TGTGCCAGCAGCCAAGATCTCAGGGGCCAGCTCTCCTACGAGCAGTACTTC
TRBJ2-7 | NA | NA | TRBV7-9 | CAISGDPAYEQYF | TGTGCCATCTCAGGGGACCCTGCCTACGAGCAGTACTTC
TRBJ2-3 | TRBD2 | few | TRBV4-3 | CASSPKVLAGGLSTDTQYF | TGCGCCAGCAGCCCCAAAGTACTAGCGGGGGGCCTCAGCACAGATACGCAGTATTTT
TRBJ1-1 | NA | NA | TRBV9 | CASSVGPGTEAFF | TGTGCCAGCAGCGTAGGTCCGGGGACTGAAGCTTTCTTT
TRBJ1-3 | NA | few | TRBV7-8 | CASSKPGQRSGNTIYF | TGTGCCAGCAGCAAACCGGGACAACGCTCTGGAAACACCATATATTTT
TRBJ1-5 | NA | NA | TRBV19 | CASSLRVGNQPQHF | TGTGCCAGTAGTCTCAGGGTCGGTAATCAGCCCCAGCATTTT